This T cell receptor (beta chain) was documented in a study of cytomegalovirus exposure and HLA in healthy donors. PCR used 60 Vbeta primers and 13 Jbeta primers. The protocol was immunoSEQ multiplex PCR, while the TCRdb copy is restricted to in-frame clones and leaves out a portion. Of over 150,000 clones detected, 70% to 80% appear once; the ten largest clones hold roughly 3.6%. From germline, CDR1 is SQVTM and CDR2 ANQGSEA. CDR3 size: 13 residues. Trimming cost V 4 bases and J 5 bases, with 14 bases left between them. The sequenced sample consisted of PBMCs. The receptor was derived from a woman aged 60-70 years in good health and CMV-seropositive. The rearrangement uses TRBV29-1 and TRBJ2-5; D gene unclear. The CDR3 region is CSVAMRIRETQYF. CDR3 DNA: TGCAGCGTTGCAATGAGGATTAGGGAGACCCAGTACTTC. The full variable domain, in which reference TRBV29-1 and TRBJ2-5 provide the parts outside the CDR3, is SAVISQKPSRDICQRGTSLTIQCQVDSQVTMMFWYRQQPGQSLTLIATANQGSEATYESGFVIDKFPISRPNLTFSTLTVSNMSPEDSSIYLCSVAMRIRETQYFGPGTRLLVL.